The 24 T cell receptor beta chains given below trace back to one sample, sequenced in a study of blood T cell repertoires in COVID-19. TCRdb's table, derived via immunoSEQ multiplex PCR, lists solely in-frame clones and lacks some. The repertoire holds about 87,000 clones, with 70% to 85% as singletons. The sample comprised peripheral blood. The receptors were sampled from a woman of 80 years or more with COVID-19, enrolled during active disease.

This rearrangement joins TRBV14 to TRBJ2-7, with D uncertain. Trimming left V 0 bases short and J 9 bases short, with 15 bases between. This CDR3 spans 14 amino acids. Germline assignment: CDR1 SGHDN and CDR2 FVKESK. The CDR3 sequence is CASSQDWAGVWQYF. CDR3 DNA sequence: TGTGCCAGCAGCCAAGATTGGGCAGGCGTCTGGCAGTACTTC. Drawing the rest from reference TRBV14 and TRBJ2-7, the complete variable domain is EAGVTQFPSHSVIEKGQTVTLRCDPISGHDNLYWYRRVMGKEIKFLLHFVKESKQDESGMPNNRFLAERTGGTYSTLKVQPAELEDSGVYFCASSQDWAGVWQYFGPGTRLTVT.

This clone was seen just once. The V and J genes are TRBV7-9 and TRBJ1-2; D perhaps matches TRBD1 (5 bases). CDR3 size: 13 residues. Germline V gene lookup returns CDR1 SEHNR and CDR2 FQNEAQ (reference sequence). The V end was cut by 5 bases, the J end by 7 bases, with 14 bases between. The CDR3: CASSRGPVVGYTF. Written as DNA, the CDR3 is TGTGCCAGCAGCAGGGGCCCGGTTGTTGGCTACACCTTC.

The chain carries TRBV28 and TRBJ2-1; TRBD2 agrees at 10 bases. This CDR3 is built from 15 residues. Per the germline V gene, CDR1 is MDHEN and CDR2 is SYDVKM. The J segment lost 4 bases and the V segment lost 1 base, leaving 1 base of the junction unmatched. The CDR3 here is CASSLLTSGYNEQFF. The CDR3 region has the DNA TGTGCCAGCAGTTTATTGACTAGCGGGTACAATGAGCAGTTCTTC.

V and J are TRBV2 and TRBJ1-6, with 7 positions matching TRBD1. CDR1 is SNHLY, CDR2 FYNNEI, per germline. The ends lost 8 bases at V and 9 bases at J; junction bases unmatched: 16. The length of the CDR3 is 16 residues. This CDR3 reads CASRPRGDRVASPLHF. CDR3 nucleotide sequence: TGTGCCAGCCGACCACGAGGAGACAGGGTCGCTTCACCCCTCCACTTT.

This chain links TRBV11-3 with TRBJ2-3; 11 bases match TRBD2. Per germline, CDR1 SGHNT and CDR2 YENEEA. The CDR3 runs 16 residues. J gave up 2 bases and V 5 bases, and 6 bases lay outside the gene matches. The chain's CDR3 is CASSTGTSGTTDTQYF. DNA for the CDR3: TGTGCCAGCAGCACCGGGACTAGCGGCACCACAGATACGCAGTATTTT.

This CDR3 reads CAWSVLGKRGTGELFF. The CDR3 DNA is TGTGCCTGGAGTGTTCTAGGCAAAAGGGGCACCGGGGAGCTGTTTTTT. V gene TRBV30 combines with J gene TRBJ2-2; D may be TRBD1 (5 bases). V lost 0 bases, J lost 4 bases, and 15 bases lay in between. Germline-derived CDR1 and CDR2 are GTSNPN and SVGIG (reference sequence). The CDR3 spans 16 residues.

This clone appeared once. The CDR3 DNA sequence: TGTGCCAGCAGCTTAGATAGGGGGTTTGGCTACACCTTC. Amino acids: CASSLDRGFGYTF. The chain is built from TRBV7-8 and TRBJ1-2, with D perhaps TRBD1 (6 bases). Trimming stripped 1 base from V and 7 bases from J, with 10 bases between. Per the germline V gene, CDR1 is SGHVS and CDR2 is FQNEAQ. The CDR3 contains 13 residues.

In its sample, this clone was seen a few times. The chain employs TRBV7-3 and TRBJ2-2, with 7 bases lining up with TRBD2. Germline CDR1 SGHTA, CDR2 FQGTGA. Germline trimming cut 1 base from V and 7 bases from J; bases unmatched to any gene: 6. The CDR3 spans 15 residues. The CDR3 DNA reads TGTGCCAGCAGCTTAAATGGCGGGAGTTACGGGGAGCTGTTTTTT. Translating it yields CASSLNGGSYGELFF.

The CDR3 sequence: CSASDSGKLDTQYF. CDR3 DNA: TGCAGTGCTAGTGATAGCGGGAAGTTGGATACGCAGTATTTT. V is TRBV20-1 and J is TRBJ2-3; 8 bases match TRBD2. The CDR3 length is 14 residues. CDR1 is DFQATT and CDR2 is SNEGSKA in the germline V gene (reference sequence). V gave up 3 bases and J gave up 6 bases; unmatched junction bases: 8.

The chain joins TRBV7-3 to TRBJ2-2; perhaps TRBD2 as D (5 bases). Germline CDR1 and CDR2: SGHTA and FQGTGA. The CDR3 totals 15 residues. The V end lost 5 bases, the J end lost 0 bases, and 10 bases lay between the germline ends. CDR3 DNA: TGTGCCAGCAGCCAGCTAGCCGCGAACACCGGGGAGCTGTTTTTT. It translates to CASSQLAANTGELFF.

J is TRBJ2-1 and V is TRBV11-2, with a weak D call TRBD2 (8 bases). Trimming left V 3 bases short and J 13 bases short, with 22 bases between. CDR1 and CDR2 from the germline V gene are SGHAT and FQNNGV. The CDR3 runs 15 residues. The CDR3 spells CASSFLGERGTDQFF. CDR3 nucleotide sequence: TGTGCCAGCAGCTTCTTGGGAGAGCGGGGGACAGACCAGTTCTTC.

The chain combines TRBV5-1 with TRBJ1-3; D is ambiguous. The CDR3 runs to 14 residues. V was cut by 4 bases and J by 0 bases, with 8 bases left in between. Germline V gene data show CDR1 as SGHRS and CDR2 as YFSETQ. CDR3 sequence (DNA): TGCGCCAGCAGCGCTCAACTCTCTGGAAACACCATATATTTT. This sequence encodes CASSAQLSGNTIYF.

The chain joins TRBV27 to TRBJ2-1, with D tentatively TRBD2 (6 bases). The germline gives CDR1 MNHEY, CDR2 SMNVEV (reference sequence). The CDR3 totals 13 residues. V was cut by 2 bases and J by 6 bases, with 8 bases left in between. DNA for the CDR3: TGTGCCAGCAGTTTAGGAGGGATCAATGAGCAGTTCTTC. Residues: CASSLGGINEQFF.

This chain joins TRBV11-2 and TRBJ1-1; 7 positions agree with TRBD1. The CDR3 has 13 amino acids. The germline gives CDR1 SGHAT, CDR2 FQNNGV. With 3 bases clipped from V and 8 bases from J, the junction kept 6 bases outside the gene matches. The CDR3 DNA reads as TGTGCCAGCAGCTTCCACCCGGACAGGGAAGCTTTCTTT. This codes for CASSFHPDREAFF.

This clone was detected a few times. The genes are TRBV19 and TRBJ2-7, with 9 bases identical to TRBD1. V lost 6 bases and J lost 4; bases outside the gene matches: 19. Germline V CDR1 and CDR2: LNHDA, SQIVND (reference sequence). The CDR3 loop spans 18 amino acids. The CDR3 sequence is CASSVQGAGRLLEYEQYF. CDR3 nucleotides: TGTGCCAGTAGCGTACAGGGGGCGGGACGTCTCTTAGAATACGAGCAGTACTTC.

This chain joins TRBV18 and TRBJ2-3; D may be TRBD1 (5 bases). V was shortened by 3 bases and J by 1 base, with 11 bases between the two germline ends. This CDR3 has 15 amino acids. Germline V gene lookup returns CDR1 KGHSH and CDR2 LQKENI. The CDR3 reads CASSPQGRGTDTQYF. CDR3 in DNA: TGTGCCAGCTCACCGCAGGGCCGGGGCACAGATACGCAGTATTTT.

This rearrangement joins TRBV10-3 to TRBJ1-1, with TRBD1 matching 8 bases. CDR1 and CDR2 (germline): ENHRY, SYGVKD. V was clipped by 5 bases and J by 3 bases; unmatched bases: 11. The CDR3 totals 16 residues. The CDR3 nucleotides read TGTGCCATCAGTCGCAGGGGGCGAAGTCCGGACACTGAAGCTTTCTTT. As protein: CAISRRGRSPDTEAFF.

The gene calls are TRBV6-4 and TRBJ2-1; 8 bases agree with TRBD1. Unmatched junction bases numbered 7, after V lost 5 bases and J lost 7 bases. Germline CDR1 MRHNA, CDR2 SNTAGT. The length of the CDR3 is 14 residues. The CDR3 protein is CASSPDRAGNEQFF. The CDR3, as DNA: TGTGCCAGCAGTCCGGACAGGGCGGGAAATGAGCAGTTCTTC.

The J gene is TRBJ1-3, the V gene TRBV30, with D unresolved. This CDR3 has 14 amino acids. The V and J ends lost 5 bases and 0 bases respectively, with 11 bases between them. Germline CDR1 GTSNPN, CDR2 SVGIG (reference sequence). The CDR3 bases are TGTGCCTGGCCGAAAGCTCGCTCTGGAAACACCATATATTTT. As protein: CAWPKARSGNTIYF.

This chain uses TRBV2 with TRBJ1-1; D is ambiguous. The germline CDR1 and CDR2 sequences are SNHLY and FYNNEI. The CDR3 contains 14 residues. Trimming took off 6 bases at V and 0 bases at J, with 11 bases between the two ends. The CDR3 region has the DNA TGTGCCAGCAGGCCCACGACACTGAACACTGAAGCTTTCTTT. This gives the protein CASRPTTLNTEAFF.

The V and J genes are TRBV6-5 and TRBJ1-2; D is uncertain. Germline CDR1 and CDR2: MNHEY and SVGAGI. Trimming left V 5 bases short and J 3 bases short, with 16 bases between. The CDR3 length is 15 residues. This CDR3 is CASSRSGGQHYGYTF. CDR3 in DNA: TGTGCCAGCAGTCGGTCCGGCGGGCAACACTATGGCTACACCTTC.

The J gene is TRBJ2-7, the V gene TRBV3-1 (or the pseudogene TRBV3-2); D unresolved. Trimming pared 4 bases from V and 0 bases from J, leaving 13 bases between. There are 15 residues in the CDR3. Germline values: CDR1 LGHDT, CDR2 YNNKEL (reference sequence). The CDR3 region has the DNA TGTGCCAGCAGCCCCCGCCATTTGAGCTCCTACGAGCAGTACTTC. It specifies CASSPRHLSSYEQYF.

The rearrangement joins TRBV2 to TRBJ2-7, with 7 bases matching TRBD2. V lost 5 bases and J lost 4; bases outside the gene matches: 5. CDR1 is SNHLY, CDR2 FYNNEI, per germline. The CDR3 is made up of 13 amino acids. Here the CDR3 reads CASSWEGGYEQYF. In DNA form, the CDR3 reads TGTGCCAGCAGTTGGGAGGGCGGGTACGAGCAGTACTTC.

This sequence joins TRBV6-2 or TRBV6-3 and TRBJ1-2, with 8 bases that match TRBD1. There are 15 residues in the CDR3. Germline CDR1 reads MNHEY; CDR2 reads SVGEGT. J was trimmed by 0 bases and V by 4 bases; bases with no gene match: 4. The CDR3 DNA sequence: TGTGCCAGCAGTTTCCGGGACAGGTCTAACTATGGCTACACCTTC. Amino acids: CASSFRDRSNYGYTF.